The 27 T cell receptor beta chains below were found in one sample sequenced in a study of T-cell reconstitution after alpha-beta-depleted transplantation in children. TCRbeta library preparation incorporated unique molecular identifiers. TCRdb re-derived calls from the PCR reads in MiXCR, one entry per CDR3 protein. The table includes 490,000 or so distinct CDR3 sequences, around 13% detected once. Sequencing used PBMCs from the stem cell graft donor, obtained from the stem cell graft. These receptors came from a human donor who donated a stem cell graft to a child with combined immunodeficiency.

This clonotype was seen at least ten times. V and J are TRBV6-5 and TRBJ1-1; unclear D gene. The V end was cut by 6 bases, the J end by 5 bases, with 13 bases between. The CDR3 has 13 amino acids. Germline CDR1 MNHEY, CDR2 SVGAGI. CDR3 sequence (DNA): TGTGCCAGCAGCCGACGGGTGGAAACTGAAGCTTTCTTT. Amino acids: CASSRRVETEAFF.

This chain links TRBV7-9 with TRBJ2-3, with D possibly TRBD1 on 6 matching bases. The CDR3 length is 15 residues. The V gene's germline CDR1 is SEHNR and CDR2 FQNEAQ (reference sequence). Trimming took off 8 bases at V and 0 bases at J, with 15 bases between the two ends. Here the CDR3 reads CASPREGQSTDTQYF. The CDR3 DNA sequence: TGTGCCAGCCCTAGAGAGGGACAAAGCACAGATACGCAGTATTTT.

This chain joins TRBV6-1 and TRBJ2-3, with TRBD2 identical over 13 bases. Germline V lookup: CDR1 MNHNS, CDR2 SASEGT. V gave up 3 bases and J gave up 5 bases; unmatched junction bases: 5. The CDR3 consists of 16 residues. The CDR3 protein is CASSDTSGRARDTQYF. Written as DNA, the CDR3 is TGTGCCAGCAGTGACACTAGCGGGAGGGCCAGAGATACGCAGTATTTT.

This clonotype was observed a handful of times. The V and J genes are TRBV18 and TRBJ2-3; 11 nucleotides line up with TRBD2. Germline V gene data show CDR1 as KGHSH and CDR2 as LQKENI. This CDR3 is built from 17 residues. Trimming at V came to 3 bases and at J to 2 bases, leaving 7 bases not matched to a gene. The CDR3 loop reads CASSPALAGENTDTQYF. DNA for the CDR3: TGTGCCAGCTCACCGGCACTAGCGGGAGAGAACACAGATACGCAGTATTTT.

This clonotype has a handful of counts. V is TRBV15 and J is TRBJ2-3; D remains unclear. The CDR3 runs 17 residues. Germline assignment: CDR1 LNHNV and CDR2 YYDKDF (reference sequence). V was clipped by 3 bases and J by 0 bases, with 16 bases between them. The CDR3 DNA reads as TGTGCCACCAGCAGCCGCAAGCCCGGTTTAAGCACAGATACGCAGTATTTT. Its translation is CATSSRKPGLSTDTQYF.

On this clonotype: Without the conserved terminal phenylalanine or tryptophan, this CDR3 likely stems from a read error. CDR3 in DNA: TGTGCTAGTGGTCCCCGGGACTTCGGCTATGGCTACACCTCC. Its translation is CASGPRDFGYGYTS. The chain recombines TRBV12-5 with TRBJ1-2; tentative D call: TRBD1 (5 bases). V was clipped by 5 bases and J by 4 bases, with 14 bases between them. Germline loops: CDR1 LGHNT, CDR2 FRNRAP. The CDR3 is 14 residues long.

This clonotype was seen more than once but under ten times. The V and J genes are TRBV20-1 and TRBJ2-7; 11 bases agree with TRBD1. V lost 4 bases and J lost 4; bases outside the gene matches: 6. The CDR3 covers 14 residues. Germline values: CDR1 DFQATT, CDR2 SNEGSKA (reference sequence). The CDR3 region has the DNA TGCAGTGCTACTGGACAGGGGGCGTTGTACGAGCAGTACTTC. This translates into CSATGQGALYEQYF.

This clonotype was found many times. V is TRBV29-1 and J is TRBJ2-7; 11 nucleotides agree with TRBD1. Trimming took 5 bases from V and 10 from J; bases not matched to a gene: 4. Germline V gene data show CDR1 as SQVTM and CDR2 as ANQGSEA. The CDR3 runs to 11 residues. As DNA, the CDR3 is TGCAGCGTTCGGACAGGGGGCGAACAGTACTTC. Its translation: CSVRTGGEQYF.

The chain uses TRBV5-1 and TRBJ2-5; D gene ambiguous. Germline V lookup: CDR1 SGHRS, CDR2 YFSETQ. The CDR3 covers 11 residues. V shed 5 bases and J shed 2 bases, with 4 bases lying between them. The CDR3 DNA follows: TGCGCCAGCAGGGAGCAAGAGACCCAGTACTTC. It encodes CASREQETQYF. The full variable domain, its missing parts supplied by reference TRBV5-1 and TRBJ2-5, is KAGVTQTPRYLIKTRGQQVTLSCSPISGHRSVSWYQQTPGQGLQFLFEYFSETQRNKGNFPGRFSGRQFSNSRSEMNVSTLELGDSALYLCASREQETQYFGPGTRLLVL.

On this clonotype: Sequence at one end of the junction differs from germline and may be a read error. The CDR3 DNA sequence: TGTGCCAGCTCACAACAGGCCCCCGGATACCAATTC. Residues: CASSQQAPGYQF. The rearrangement joins TRBV18 to TRBJ2-7, with D possibly TRBD1 on 5 matching bases. The CDR3 runs to 12 residues. CDR1 and CDR2 (germline): KGHSH, LQKENI.

This clonotype was observed many times. The chain uses TRBV29-1 and TRBJ2-7, with 10 bases fitting TRBD1. V dropped 0 bases and J dropped 5; count of bases not matched to a gene: 7. Germline lookup yields CDR1 SQVTM and CDR2 ANQGSEA. This CDR3 has 15 residues. CDR3 amino acids: CSVEDRDRGLNEQYF. CDR3 DNA sequence: TGCAGCGTTGAAGATCGGGACAGGGGTCTCAACGAGCAGTACTTC.

The chain has TRBV7-1 and TRBJ1-4, with a weak D call TRBD1 (5 bases). Being an ORF, TRBV7-1 has a function that is uncertain. This CDR3 is 16 amino acids long. Deletions cut 3 bases from V and 0 bases from J, with 11 bases between. Written as DNA, the CDR3 is TGTGCCAGCAGCTCTCCCCGGGGGTCAACTAATGAAAAACTGTTTTTT. Protein product: CASSSPRGSTNEKLFF.

The table lists this clonotype with many counts. The chain combines TRBV5-1 with TRBJ2-7; D is perhaps TRBD1 (7 bases). Germline values: CDR1 SGHRS, CDR2 YFSETQ. Between the trimmed V and J ends, which lost 0 bases and 4 bases, there was a span of 11 bases. The CDR3 is 14 amino acids. CDR3 nucleotides: TGCGCCAGCAGCTTGGACAGGGGAGGATACGAGCAGTACTTC. Its protein product is CASSLDRGGYEQYF. Variable domain in full (rest from reference TRBV5-1 and TRBJ2-7): KAGVTQTPRYLIKTRGQQVTLSCSPISGHRSVSWYQQTPGQGLQFLFEYFSETQRNKGNFPGRFSGRQFSNSRSEMNVSTLELGDSALYLCASSLDRGGYEQYFGPGTRLTVT.

This chain connects TRBV5-1 to TRBJ2-7; TRBD1 matches 8 bases. The CDR3 loop spans 14 amino acids. Germline V lookup: CDR1 SGHRS, CDR2 YFSETQ. V gave up 1 base and J gave up 5 bases; unmatched junction bases: 5. The CDR3 DNA follows: TGCGCCAGCAGCTTGACGGACAGGGTGCACGAGCAGTACTTC. It yields the protein CASSLTDRVHEQYF. Drawing the rest from reference TRBV5-1 and TRBJ2-7, the complete variable domain is KAGVTQTPRYLIKTRGQQVTLSCSPISGHRSVSWYQQTPGQGLQFLFEYFSETQRNKGNFPGRFSGRQFSNSRSEMNVSTLELGDSALYLCASSLTDRVHEQYFGPGTRLTVT.

The chain is built from TRBV28 and TRBJ2-1; 14 nucleotides line up with TRBD2. Germline V gene lookup returns CDR1 MDHEN and CDR2 SYDVKM. The CDR3 runs 16 residues. J was trimmed by 7 bases and V by 5 bases; bases with no gene match: 7. In nucleotides, the CDR3 is TGTGCCAGCAGTCCTTGGACTAGCGGGGGGTCGAATGAGCAGTTCTTC. This gives the protein CASSPWTSGGSNEQFF.

This clonotype has ten or more counts. The V and J genes are TRBV5-1 and TRBJ2-5; possible D gene TRBD2, 6 bases. Germline-derived CDR1 and CDR2 are SGHRS and YFSETQ. Trimming shortened V by 1 base and J by 0 bases, and 10 bases separated the two germline ends. The CDR3 spans 15 residues. In DNA, the CDR3 is TGCGCCAGCAGCTTGACGGGCGGGAACCAAGAGACCCAGTACTTC. Translation: CASSLTGGNQETQYF.

This clonotype was seen many times. This chain links TRBV18 with TRBJ1-5; D gene unclear. The germline gives CDR1 KGHSH, CDR2 LQKENI. V was trimmed by 2 bases and J by 4 bases, leaving 6 bases between them. This CDR3 region has 13 residues. The CDR3 sequence: CASSPSANQPQHF. The CDR3 bases are TGTGCCAGCTCACCATCAGCGAATCAGCCCCAGCATTTT.

This clonotype appeared a few times. The chain has TRBV3-1 and TRBJ1-5; D unclear. Germline V lookup: CDR1 LGHDT, CDR2 YNNKEL (reference sequence). V was clipped by 0 bases and J by 7 bases, with 7 bases between them. CDR3 size: 13 residues. The CDR3 here is CASSQDAGQPQHF. The CDR3 DNA reads as TGTGCCAGCAGCCAAGATGCAGGACAGCCCCAGCATTTT. The full variable domain, completed using reference TRBV3-1 and TRBJ1-5, is DTAVSQTPKYLVTQMGNDKSIKCEQNLGHDTMYWYKQDSKKFLKIMFSYNNKELIINETVPNRFSPKSPDKAHLNLHINSLELGDSAVYFCASSQDAGQPQHFGDGTRLSIL.

This clonotype came up a few times. The J gene is TRBJ2-5, the V gene TRBV27, with TRBD2 as a possible D gene (6 bases). The V gene lost 3 bases and the J gene lost 0 bases, with 11 bases spanning the gap. The V gene's germline CDR1 is MNHEY and CDR2 SMNVEV (reference sequence). There are 15 residues in the CDR3. DNA for the CDR3: TGTGCCAGCAGTTTCGGTAGCGGTTACCAAGAGACCCAGTACTTC. Protein: CASSFGSGYQETQYF.

The V gene is TRBV20-1, the J gene TRBJ1-6; the match to TRBD1 covers 10 bases. V gave up 2 bases and J gave up 7 bases; unmatched junction bases: 8. This CDR3 contains 16 residues. Looked up from germline, CDR1 is DFQATT and CDR2 is SNEGSKA (reference sequence). DNA for the CDR3: TGCAGTGCTAGATCTATCCGGGACAGGGGAAATTCACCCCTCCACTTT. Its translation: CSARSIRDRGNSPLHF.

This clonotype was seen at least ten times. The chain joins TRBV20-1 to TRBJ1-2; D is possibly TRBD1 (6 bases). The CDR3 loop spans 14 amino acids. The germline CDR1 and CDR2 sequences are DFQATT and SNEGSKA (reference sequence). V dropped 0 bases and J dropped 4 bases, with 12 bases sitting between them. CDR3 residues: CSARDFGQSYGYTF. The CDR3 coding sequence is TGCAGTGCTAGAGATTTCGGACAGAGCTATGGCTACACCTTC.

This clonotype was counted ten times or more. The CDR3 here is CSVEKIQGGIQPADTQYF. The CDR3 DNA sequence: TGCAGCGTTGAAAAGATACAGGGCGGAATACAGCCTGCAGATACGCAGTATTTT. J is TRBJ2-3 and V is TRBV29-1; D might be TRBD1 (6 bases). Trimming cost V 2 bases and J 4 bases, with 25 bases left between them. This CDR3 is built from 18 residues. Germline V CDR1 and CDR2: SQVTM, ANQGSEA.

CDR3: CASGKRGGGDTQYF. The DNA for the CDR3 is TGTGCCAGCGGGAAGCGGGGGGGAGGTGATACGCAGTATTTT. The chain employs TRBV9 and TRBJ2-3; TRBD2 matches at 10 bases. Per germline, CDR1 SGDLS and CDR2 YYNGEE. Trimming at V came to 7 bases and at J to 6 bases, leaving 8 bases not matched to a gene. The CDR3 runs to 14 residues.

This clonotype was observed many times. This chain uses TRBV6-1 with TRBJ2-1; 9 nucleotides line up with TRBD2. The CDR3 sequence is 15 residues long. The V segment lost 8 bases and the J segment 5 bases; nucleotides outside the gene matches: 10. In germline, CDR1 is MNHNS, CDR2 SASEGT. The CDR3 DNA reads TGTGCCAGCCTTGATAGCGGGGGACGAAACAATGAGCAGTTCTTC. Its protein is CASLDSGGRNNEQFF.

This clonotype came up many times. The rearrangement joins TRBV20-1 to TRBJ1-4, with 7 bases fitting TRBD1. The CDR3 length is 15 residues. Trimming at V came to 0 bases and at J to 6 bases, leaving 7 bases not matched to a gene. The germline CDR1 and CDR2 sequences are DFQATT and SNEGSKA (reference sequence). The CDR3 sequence is CSAREQGRSDEKLFF. The DNA of the CDR3 is TGCAGTGCTAGAGAACAGGGGAGGTCGGATGAAAAACTGTTTTTT.

This chain uses TRBV9 with TRBJ2-1; a possible D gene is TRBD2 (5 bases). Per germline, CDR1 SGDLS and CDR2 YYNGEE. Trimming took off 1 base at V and 8 bases at J, with 13 bases between the two ends. The CDR3 covers 14 residues. In DNA form, the CDR3 reads TGTGCCAGCAGCGTATTGCTGAGCGGTGATGAGCAGTTCTTC. Protein sequence: CASSVLLSGDEQFF.

The J gene is TRBJ1-4, the V gene TRBV6-5, with TRBD1 matching 7 bases. Germline V gene data show CDR1 as MNHEY and CDR2 as SVGAGI. The CDR3 spans 15 residues. Trimming cost V 4 bases and J 8 bases; bases outside gene matches: 10. CDR3 region: CASSFHRGGKEKLFF. The CDR3, as DNA: TGTGCCAGCAGTTTCCACAGGGGAGGAAAAGAAAAACTGTTTTTT.